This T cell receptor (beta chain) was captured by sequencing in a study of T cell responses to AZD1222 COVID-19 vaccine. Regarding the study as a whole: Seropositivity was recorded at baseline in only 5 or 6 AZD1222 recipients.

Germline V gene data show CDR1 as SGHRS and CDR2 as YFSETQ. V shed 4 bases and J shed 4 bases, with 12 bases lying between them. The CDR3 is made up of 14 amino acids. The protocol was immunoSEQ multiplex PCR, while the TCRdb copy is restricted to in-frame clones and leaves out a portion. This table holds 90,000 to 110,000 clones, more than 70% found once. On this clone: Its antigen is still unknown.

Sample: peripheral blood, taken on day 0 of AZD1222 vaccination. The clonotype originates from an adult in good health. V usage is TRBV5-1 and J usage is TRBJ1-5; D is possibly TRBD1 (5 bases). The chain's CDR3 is CASSVSGGNQPQHF. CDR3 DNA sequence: TGCGCCAGCAGCGTGTCGGGGGGGAATCAGCCCCAGCATTTT.